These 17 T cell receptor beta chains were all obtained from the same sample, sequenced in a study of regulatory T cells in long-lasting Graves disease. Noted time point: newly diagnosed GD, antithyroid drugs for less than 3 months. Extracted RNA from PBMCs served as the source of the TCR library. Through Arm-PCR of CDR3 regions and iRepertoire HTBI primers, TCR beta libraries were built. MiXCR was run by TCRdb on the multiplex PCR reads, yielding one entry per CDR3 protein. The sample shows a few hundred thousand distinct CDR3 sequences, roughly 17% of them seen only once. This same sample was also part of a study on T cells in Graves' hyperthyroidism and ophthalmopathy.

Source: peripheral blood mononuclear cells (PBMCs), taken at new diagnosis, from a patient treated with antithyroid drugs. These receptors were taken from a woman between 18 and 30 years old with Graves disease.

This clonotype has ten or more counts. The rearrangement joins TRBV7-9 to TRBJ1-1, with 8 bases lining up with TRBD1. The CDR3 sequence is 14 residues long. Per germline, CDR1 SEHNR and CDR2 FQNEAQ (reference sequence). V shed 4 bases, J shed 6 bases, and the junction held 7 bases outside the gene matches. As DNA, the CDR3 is TGTGCCAGCAGCTCACATACAGGGGGATCTGAAGCTTTCTTT. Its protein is CASSSHTGGSEAFF. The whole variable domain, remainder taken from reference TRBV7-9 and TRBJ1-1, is DTGVSQNPRHKITKRGQNVTFRCDPISEHNRLYWYRQTLGQGPEFLTYFQNEAQLEKSRLLSDRFSAERPKGSFSTLEIQRTEQGDSAMYLCASSSHTGGSEAFFGQGTRLTVV.

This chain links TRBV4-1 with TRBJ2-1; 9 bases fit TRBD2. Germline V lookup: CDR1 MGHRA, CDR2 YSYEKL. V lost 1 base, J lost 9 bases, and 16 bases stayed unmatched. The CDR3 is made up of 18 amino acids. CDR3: CASSQALSGTSYLSEQFF. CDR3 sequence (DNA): TGCGCCAGCAGCCAAGCGTTATCCGGGACTAGCTATCTCAGTGAGCAGTTCTTC.

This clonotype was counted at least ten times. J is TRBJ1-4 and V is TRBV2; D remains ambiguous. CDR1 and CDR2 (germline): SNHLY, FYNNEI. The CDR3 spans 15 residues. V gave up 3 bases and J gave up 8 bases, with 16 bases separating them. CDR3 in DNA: TGTGCCAGCAGTGAGAATTCAGGTCACGGGGAAAAACTGTTTTTT. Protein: CASSENSGHGEKLFF.

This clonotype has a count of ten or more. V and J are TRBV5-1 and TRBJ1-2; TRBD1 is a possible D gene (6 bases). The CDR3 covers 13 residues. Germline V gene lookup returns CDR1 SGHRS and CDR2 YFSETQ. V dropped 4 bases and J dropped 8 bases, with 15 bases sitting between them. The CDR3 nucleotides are TGCGCCAGCAGCCCTCAACAGGGACGGGGCTACACCTTC. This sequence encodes CASSPQQGRGYTF. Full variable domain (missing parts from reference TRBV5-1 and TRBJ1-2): KAGVTQTPRYLIKTRGQQVTLSCSPISGHRSVSWYQQTPGQGLQFLFEYFSETQRNKGNFPGRFSGRQFSNSRSEMNVSTLELGDSALYLCASSPQQGRGYTFGSGTRLTVV.

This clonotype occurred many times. CDR3 bases: TGTGCCAGCAGGATAAGCGGGATAAACACCGGGGAGCTGTTTTTT. Translation gives CASRISGINTGELFF. This chain uses TRBV5-6 with TRBJ2-2; 7 bases are shared with TRBD2. The V gene's germline CDR1 is SGHDT and CDR2 YYEEEE. The CDR3 totals 15 residues. The trim removed 5 bases at V and 2 bases at J, leaving 6 bases unmatched.

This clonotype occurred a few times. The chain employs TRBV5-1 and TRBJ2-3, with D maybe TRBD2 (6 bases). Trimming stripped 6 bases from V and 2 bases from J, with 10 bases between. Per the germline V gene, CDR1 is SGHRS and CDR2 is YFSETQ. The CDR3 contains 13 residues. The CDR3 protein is CASNRETTDTQYF. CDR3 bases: TGCGCCAGCAACCGGGAGACCACAGATACGCAGTATTTT.

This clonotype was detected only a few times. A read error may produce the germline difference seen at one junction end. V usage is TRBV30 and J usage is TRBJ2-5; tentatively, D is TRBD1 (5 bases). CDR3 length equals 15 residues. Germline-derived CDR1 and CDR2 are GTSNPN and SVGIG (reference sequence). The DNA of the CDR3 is TGTGCCTGGAGTTCTCCCAGGGCCGACCAAGGGACCCAGTACTTC. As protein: CAWSSPRADQGTQYF.

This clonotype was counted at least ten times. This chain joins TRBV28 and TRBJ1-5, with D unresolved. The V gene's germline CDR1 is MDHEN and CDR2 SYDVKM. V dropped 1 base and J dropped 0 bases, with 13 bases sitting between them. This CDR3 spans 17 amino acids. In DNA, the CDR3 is TGTGCCAGCAGTTTATACCGCACACCCGCTAGCAATCAGCCCCAGCATTTT. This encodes CASSLYRTPASNQPQHF. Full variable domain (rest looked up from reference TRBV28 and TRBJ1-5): DVKVTQSSRYLVKRTGEKVFLECVQDMDHENMFWYRQDPGLGLRLIYFSYDVKMKEKGDIPEGYSVSREKKERFSLILESASTNQTSMYLCASSLYRTPASNQPQHFGDGTRLSIL.

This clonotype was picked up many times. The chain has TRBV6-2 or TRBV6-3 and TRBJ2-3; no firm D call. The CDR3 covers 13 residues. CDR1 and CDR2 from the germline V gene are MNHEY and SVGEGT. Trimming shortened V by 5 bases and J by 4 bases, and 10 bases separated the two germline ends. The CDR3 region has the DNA TGTGCCAGCAGTGAAGATCGGGCAGATACGCAGTATTTT. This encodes CASSEDRADTQYF.

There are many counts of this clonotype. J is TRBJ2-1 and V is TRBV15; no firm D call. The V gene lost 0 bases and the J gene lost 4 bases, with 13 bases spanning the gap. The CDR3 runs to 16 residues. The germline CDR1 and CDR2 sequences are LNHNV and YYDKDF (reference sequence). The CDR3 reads CATSRDRTLTYNEQFF. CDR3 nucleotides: TGTGCCACCAGCAGAGACAGAACTCTCACATACAATGAGCAGTTCTTC.

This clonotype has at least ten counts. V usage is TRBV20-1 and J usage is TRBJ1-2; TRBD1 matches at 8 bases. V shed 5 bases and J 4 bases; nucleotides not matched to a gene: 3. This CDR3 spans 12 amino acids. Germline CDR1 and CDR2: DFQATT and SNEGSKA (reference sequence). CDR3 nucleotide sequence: TGCAGTGCTCGCCAGGGGGCCTATGGCTACACCTTC. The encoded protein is CSARQGAYGYTF.

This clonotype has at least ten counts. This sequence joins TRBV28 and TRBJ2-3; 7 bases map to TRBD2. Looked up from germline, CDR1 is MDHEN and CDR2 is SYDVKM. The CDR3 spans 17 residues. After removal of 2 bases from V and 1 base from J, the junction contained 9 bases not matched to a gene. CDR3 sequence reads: CASSLIRLADRTDTQYF. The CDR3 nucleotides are TGTGCCAGCAGTTTAATTCGACTAGCAGACCGCACAGATACGCAGTATTTT.

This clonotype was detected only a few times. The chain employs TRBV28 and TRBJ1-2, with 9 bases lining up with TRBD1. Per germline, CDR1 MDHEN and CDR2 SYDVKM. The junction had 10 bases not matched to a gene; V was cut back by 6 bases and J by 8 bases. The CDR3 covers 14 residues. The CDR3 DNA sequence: TGTGCCAGCAGGGGCACAGGGGGCGCTCGAGGCTACACCTTC. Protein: CASRGTGGARGYTF.

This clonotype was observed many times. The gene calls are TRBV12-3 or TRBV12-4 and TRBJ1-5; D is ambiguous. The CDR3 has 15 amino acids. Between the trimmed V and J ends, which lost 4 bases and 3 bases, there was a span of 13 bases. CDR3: CASSSGRLFNQPQHF. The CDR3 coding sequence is TGTGCCAGCAGTTCCGGACGGTTATTCAATCAGCCCCAGCATTTT.

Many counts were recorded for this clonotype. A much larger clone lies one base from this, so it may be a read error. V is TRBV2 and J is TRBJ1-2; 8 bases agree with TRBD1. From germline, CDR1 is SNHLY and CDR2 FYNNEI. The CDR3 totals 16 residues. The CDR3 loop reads CVSRLKQGQAYRGYTF. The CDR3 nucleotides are TGTGTCAGCAGGCTGAAACAGGGACAGGCATATCGAGGCTACACCTTC.

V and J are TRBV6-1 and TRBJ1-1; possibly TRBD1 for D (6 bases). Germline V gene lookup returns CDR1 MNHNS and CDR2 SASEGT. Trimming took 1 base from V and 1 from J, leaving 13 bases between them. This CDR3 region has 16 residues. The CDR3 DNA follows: TGTGCCAGCAGTGAAGAGCTGACAGGTTCGAACACTGAAGCTTTCTTT. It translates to CASSEELTGSNTEAFF.

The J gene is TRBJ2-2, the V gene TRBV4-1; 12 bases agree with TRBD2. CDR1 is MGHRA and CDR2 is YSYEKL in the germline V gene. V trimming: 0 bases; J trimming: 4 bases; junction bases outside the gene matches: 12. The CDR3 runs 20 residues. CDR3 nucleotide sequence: TGCGCCAGCAGCCAAGAAAGTACGGCTAGCGGGAGGGCCCGCACCGGGGAGCTGTTTTTT. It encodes CASSQESTASGRARTGELFF.